This T cell receptor beta chain is from a study of blood T cells in healthy people across ages. This clonotype was seen a handful of times. Its specificity is not known. Study-wide points: Without sorted subsets, naive and antigen-experienced compartments could not be conclusively compared.

There were healthy Caucasian individuals from Russia, aged roughly 6 to 100, serving as donors. CDR1 DFQATT and CDR2 SNEGSKA come from the germline V gene (reference sequence). Between the trimmed V and J ends, which lost 6 bases and 2 bases, there was a span of 14 bases. CDR3 length equals 14 residues. PCR was performed a second time for about 6 to 11 cycles using a sample-barcoded 5' primer and a J-beta primer mix. Every sample gave at least 3 million paired-end reads containing CDR3. TCRdb analysed the 5' RACE reads with MiXCR anew, one entry per CDR3 protein. The sample contains around 1,500,000 distinct CDR3 sequences, approximately 30% of which appear only once.

This chain uses TRBV20-1 with TRBJ2-1; TRBD2 might be the D (5 bases). Sequencing was performed on blood. The receptor's source is a woman in her 30s in good health. This CDR3 is CSAPSRTPYNEQFF. As DNA, the CDR3 is TGCAGTGCCCCCAGCCGGACTCCCTACAATGAGCAGTTCTTC.